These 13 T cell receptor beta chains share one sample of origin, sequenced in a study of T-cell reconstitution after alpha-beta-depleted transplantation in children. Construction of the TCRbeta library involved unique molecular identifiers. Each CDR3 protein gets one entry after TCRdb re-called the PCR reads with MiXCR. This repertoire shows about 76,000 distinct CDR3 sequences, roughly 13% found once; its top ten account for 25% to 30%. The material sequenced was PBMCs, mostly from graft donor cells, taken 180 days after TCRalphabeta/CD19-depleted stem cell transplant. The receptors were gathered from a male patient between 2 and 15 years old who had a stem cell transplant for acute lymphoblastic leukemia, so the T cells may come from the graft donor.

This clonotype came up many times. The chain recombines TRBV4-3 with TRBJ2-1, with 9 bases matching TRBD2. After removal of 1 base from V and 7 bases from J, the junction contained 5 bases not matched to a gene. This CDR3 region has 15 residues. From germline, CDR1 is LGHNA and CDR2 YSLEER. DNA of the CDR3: TGCGCCAGCAGCCAAGTTAGCGGGAGTCGGAATGAGCAGTTCTTC. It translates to CASSQVSGSRNEQFF.

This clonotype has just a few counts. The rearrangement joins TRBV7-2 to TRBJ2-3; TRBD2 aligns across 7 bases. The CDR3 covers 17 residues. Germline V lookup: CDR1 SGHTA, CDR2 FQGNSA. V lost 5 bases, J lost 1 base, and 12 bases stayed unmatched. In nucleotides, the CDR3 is TGTGCCAGCAGCCGACTCGGACTTAGCGGGCGCACAGATACGCAGTATTTT. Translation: CASSRLGLSGRTDTQYF.

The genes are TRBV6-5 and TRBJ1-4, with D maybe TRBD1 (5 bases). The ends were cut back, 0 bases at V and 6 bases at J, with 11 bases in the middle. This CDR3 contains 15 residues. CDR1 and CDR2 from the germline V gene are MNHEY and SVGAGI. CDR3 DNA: TGTGCCAGCAGTTACTCTGGGGCTCGGGATGAAAAACTGTTTTTT. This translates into CASSYSGARDEKLFF.

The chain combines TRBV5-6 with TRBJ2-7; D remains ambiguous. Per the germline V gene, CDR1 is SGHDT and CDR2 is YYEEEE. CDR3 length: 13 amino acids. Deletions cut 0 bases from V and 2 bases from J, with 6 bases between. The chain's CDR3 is CASSLDTTYEQYF. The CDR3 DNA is TGTGCCAGCAGCTTGGACACCACCTACGAGCAGTACTTC. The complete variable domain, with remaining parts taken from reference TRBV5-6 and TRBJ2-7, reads DAGVTQSPTHLIKTRGQQVTLRCSPKSGHDTVSWYQQALGQGPQFIFQYYEEEERQRGNFPDRFSGHQFPNYSSELNVNALLLGDSALYLCASSLDTTYEQYFGPGTRLTVT.

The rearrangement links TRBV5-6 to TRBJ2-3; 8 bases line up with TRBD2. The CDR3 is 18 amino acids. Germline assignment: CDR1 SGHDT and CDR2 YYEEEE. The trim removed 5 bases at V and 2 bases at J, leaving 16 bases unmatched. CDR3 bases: TGTGCCAGCAGACCCCAACTTGGACTAGCAAGTTTCACAGATACGCAGTATTTT. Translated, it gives CASRPQLGLASFTDTQYF.

The CDR3 coding sequence is TGCAGTGCTAGAGAACGACAGGCCCACTATGGCTACACCTTC. Translating it yields CSARERQAHYGYTF. The chain links TRBV20-1 to TRBJ1-2; D possibly corresponds to TRBD1 (6 bases). The V end lost 0 bases, the J end lost 3 bases, and 11 bases lay between the germline ends. This CDR3 contains 14 residues. Germline-derived CDR1 and CDR2 are DFQATT and SNEGSKA (reference sequence).

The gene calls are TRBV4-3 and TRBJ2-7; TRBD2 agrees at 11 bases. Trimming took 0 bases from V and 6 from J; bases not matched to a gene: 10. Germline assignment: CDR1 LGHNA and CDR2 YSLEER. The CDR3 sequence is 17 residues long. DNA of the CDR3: TGCGCCAGCAGCCAAGATCGTAGCGGGAGGGCCGTGGTCGAGCAGTACTTC. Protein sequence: CASSQDRSGRAVVEQYF.

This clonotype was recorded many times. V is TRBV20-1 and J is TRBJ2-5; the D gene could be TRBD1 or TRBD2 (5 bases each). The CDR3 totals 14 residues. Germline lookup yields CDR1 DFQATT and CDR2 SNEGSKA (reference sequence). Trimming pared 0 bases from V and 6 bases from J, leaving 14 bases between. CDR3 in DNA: TGCAGTGCTAGAGATCCGAGGGGCGCGAAGACCCAGTACTTC. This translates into CSARDPRGAKTQYF.

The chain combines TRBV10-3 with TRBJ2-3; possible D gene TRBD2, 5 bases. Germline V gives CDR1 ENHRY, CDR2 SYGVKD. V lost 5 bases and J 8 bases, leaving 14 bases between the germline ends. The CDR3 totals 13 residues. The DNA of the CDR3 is TGTGCCATCAGTCTAGGACCCGGAGGTACGCAGTATTTT. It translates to CAISLGPGGTQYF.

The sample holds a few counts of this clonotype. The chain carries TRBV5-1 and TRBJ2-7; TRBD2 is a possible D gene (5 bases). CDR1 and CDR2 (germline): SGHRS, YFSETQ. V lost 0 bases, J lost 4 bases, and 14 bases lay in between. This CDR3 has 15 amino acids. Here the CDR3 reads CASSLEVGKVYEQYF. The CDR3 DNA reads TGCGCCAGCAGCTTGGAAGTCGGGAAGGTTTACGAGCAGTACTTC.

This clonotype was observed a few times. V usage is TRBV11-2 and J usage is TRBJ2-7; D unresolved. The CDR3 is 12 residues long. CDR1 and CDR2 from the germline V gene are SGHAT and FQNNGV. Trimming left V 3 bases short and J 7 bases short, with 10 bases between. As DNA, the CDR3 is TGTGCCAGCAGCTTCCCGCCGCGAGAGCAGTACTTC. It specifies CASSFPPREQYF.

CDR3 DNA: TGTGCCAGCAGCCTCGGACTAGCGGGGGCAGAGACCCAGTACTTC. This encodes CASSLGLAGAETQYF. The V gene is TRBV5-6, the J gene TRBJ2-5; 13 nucleotides align to TRBD2. The CDR3 is made up of 15 amino acids. Germline V gene sequence: CDR1 SGHDT, CDR2 YYEEEE. V shed 4 bases and J 4 bases; nucleotides not matched to a gene: 4. Looking up the rest from reference TRBV5-6 and TRBJ2-5 gives the full variable domain: DAGVTQSPTHLIKTRGQQVTLRCSPKSGHDTVSWYQQALGQGPQFIFQYYEEEERQRGNFPDRFSGHQFPNYSSELNVNALLLGDSALYLCASSLGLAGAETQYFGPGTRLLVL.

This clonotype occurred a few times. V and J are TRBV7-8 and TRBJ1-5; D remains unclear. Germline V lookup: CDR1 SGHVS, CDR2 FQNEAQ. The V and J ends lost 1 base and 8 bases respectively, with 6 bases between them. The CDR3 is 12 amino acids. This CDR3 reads CASSLVREPQHF. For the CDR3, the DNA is TGTGCCAGCAGCTTAGTGCGGGAGCCCCAGCATTTT.